Following are 7 T cell receptor beta chains from one sample sequenced in a study of cytomegalovirus exposure and HLA in healthy donors. The PCR ran on 60 Vbeta and 13 Jbeta primers. The repertoire was sequenced with immunoSEQ multiplex PCR; TCRdb's copy has only in-frame clones and lacks some. The sample has under 200,000 clones; 65% to 85% are singletons. Sequencing input: PBMCs. The source of these receptors is a man in his 60s in good health and CMV-seronegative.

The chain has TRBV7-6 and TRBJ1-6; no firm D call. V lost 1 base to trimming and J lost 1 base, with 11 bases between them. The CDR3 has 17 amino acids. Per germline, CDR1 SGHVS and CDR2 FNYEAQ. The CDR3 sequence is CASSLVSTGSYNSPLHF. CDR3 sequence (DNA): TGTGCCAGCAGCTTAGTATCGACGGGGTCCTATAATTCACCCCTCCACTTT.

Concerning this clone: A junction boundary mismatches the germline segment, possibly from a read error. The chain recombines TRBV30 with TRBJ2-5; possibly TRBD2 for D (5 bases). The CDR3 is 14 amino acids. Germline V gene sequence: CDR1 GTSNPN, CDR2 SVGIG (reference sequence). The CDR3 coding sequence is TGTGCCTGGAGTGTAGGCTTAGGAGAATTAGCGACCAACTTC. As protein: CAWSVGLGELATNF.

The J gene is TRBJ2-7, the V gene TRBV20-1; D ambiguous. The CDR3 is made up of 11 amino acids. CDR1 is DFQATT, CDR2 SNEGSKA, per germline (reference sequence). Trimming cost V 6 bases and J 2 bases, with 8 bases left between them. CDR3 DNA sequence: TGCAGTGCCCTCCAGGCCTACGAGCAGTACTTC. Amino acids: CSALQAYEQYF.

This sequence joins TRBV6-6 and TRBJ2-1; 13 bases are shared with TRBD2. V was pared by 5 bases and J by 8 bases, with 9 bases of the junction left unmatched. Germline-derived CDR1 and CDR2 are MNHNY and SVGAGI (reference sequence). The CDR3 extends over 16 amino acids. The chain's CDR3 is CASSTLTSGGSDEQFF. The CDR3 nucleotides read TGTGCCAGCAGTACCCTGACTAGCGGGGGGAGTGATGAGCAGTTCTTC.

V and J are TRBV2 and TRBJ2-1; 11 nucleotides agree with TRBD1. Germline V gene lookup returns CDR1 SNHLY and CDR2 FYNNEI. The trim removed 5 bases at V and 4 bases at J, leaving 7 bases unmatched. CDR3 length: 16 residues. The CDR3 sequence is CASSKGGTGGYNEQFF. The CDR3 DNA reads as TGTGCCAGCAGTAAAGGGGGGACAGGGGGATACAATGAGCAGTTCTTC.

V usage is TRBV2 and J usage is TRBJ2-2; 8 bases line up with TRBD1. In germline, CDR1 is SNHLY, CDR2 FYNNEI. CDR3 length equals 15 residues. Trimming at V came to 4 bases and at J to 4 bases, leaving 5 bases not matched to a gene. CDR3 nucleotides: TGTGCCAGCAGTGTTAACAGGGGGACCACCGGGGAGCTGTTTTTT. Protein product: CASSVNRGTTGELFF.

The gene calls are TRBV7-9 and TRBJ2-4; no definite D call. V gave up 4 bases and J gave up 6 bases, with 10 bases separating them. Germline-derived CDR1 and CDR2 are SEHNR and FQNEAQ (reference sequence). The CDR3 is 13 residues long. CDR3 sequence: CASSSQTRNIQYF. In nucleotides, the CDR3 is TGTGCCAGCAGCTCTCAAACGAGAAACATTCAGTACTTC.